This TCR beta chain is from a study of cytomegalovirus exposure and HLA in healthy donors. With 60 Vbeta and 13 Jbeta primers, the PCR was carried out. Sequencing used immunoSEQ multiplex PCR; TCRdb keeps in-frame clones, though not all of them. The sample shows approximately 110,000 clones, over 70% of them seen only once. The V end was cut by 3 bases, the J end by 4 bases, with 17 bases between. Germline CDR1 is LNHDA and CDR2 is SQIVND (reference sequence). The CDR3 spans 16 residues. This clonotype was sampled from a woman aged 35 to 49 in good health and CMV-seropositive. The rearrangement joins TRBV19 to TRBJ2-3; D uncertain. Sequencing used PBMCs. This CDR3 reads CASSIKWRRISDTQYF. For the CDR3, the DNA is TGTGCCAGTAGTATTAAGTGGCGGCGGATATCAGATACGCAGTATTTT.